This T cell receptor beta chain was obtained from a study of blood T cell repertoires in COVID-19 (dated by TCRdb to between 2020 and 2021). Some background on the complete study: Samples from collaborators originated in the United States, Italy and Spain and spanned both the acute and convalescent phases of COVID-19. The material from the prospective study consisted of cDNA or gDNA derived from T cells, B-cell-depleted T cells, or PBMCs. Deeply sampled blood TCRbeta repertoires from subjects exposed to, actively infected with, or recovered from COVID-19 were included in the dataset. The repertoires were released in a freely available public database meant as a resource for research on the immune response to SARS-CoV-2. Samples came from the ongoing ImmuneRACE study (first 160 participants) plus 1,254 subjects from 6 global collaborators. A de-identified subject ID, COVID-19 status, age in years and sex were almost always included in the sample metadata. Where HLA class I and class II types were available, the types were taken from metadata supplied by the sample provider, not from assay-based typing. General findings and caveats noted by the study authors: The amount of clinical and demographic metadata varied by source and participant and was provided uncurated.

Comment on this clone: Its antigen is unknown. No quality values exist for individual bases; no much larger clone is one base distant.

At the junction V is shortened by 4 bases and J by 5 bases, with 17 bases in between. There are 15 amino acids in the CDR3, from cysteine to phenylalanine inclusive. The sequence is cut down to CDR3 DNA, 45 bases in frame from base 1. Based on the germline V gene, the CDR1 and CDR2 sequences are SGHAT and FQNNGV. TCRbeta CDR3 regions were amplified from genomic DNA by means of the immunoSEQ Assay, a bias-controlled multiplex PCR. The study's own analysis went as follows. The number of nucleated cells in each sample was estimated by amplification of reference gene primers within the assay. Sequence reads were collapsed and filtered to measure the absolute abundance of every unique TCRbeta CDR3 rearrangement. For each sample, productive Simpson clonality was calculated as the square root of Simpson's diversity index over productive rearrangements. The source is immuneACCESS, and TCRdb retained only in-frame sequences with V and J called. Part of the clones is not carried over; for the studies checked, unresolved V genes explain less than half of this, and the remainder is unexplained. V, J and clone size reflect that table, while D and trimming were determined from the DNA. The sample table holds 160,000 or so clones, of which under 90% were seen once. The ten largest make up approximately 18% of the sample.

Participants in the prospective study were enrolled through a virtual design, were aged roughly 18 to 90 years, and lived in roughly 26 United States geographic areas. Cohort assignment in the prospective study relied on participant-reported clinical history from a screening survey and a study questionnaire. For ImmuneRACE Cohort 3, a participant was defined as recovered based on two consecutive negative NP/OP PCR tests, clearance by a healthcare professional, or resolution of symptoms. Each participant in the prospective study had whole blood, serum and a nasopharyngeal or oropharyngeal swab collected by mobile phlebotomists. Prospective study participants could optionally give additional blood draws and questionnaires over an approximately 2-month period. Blood samples from the prospective study were shipped frozen or at room temperature prior to DNA extraction.

The sequence was collected from a man aged 60 to 75 who had recovered from COVID-19. Material for sequencing was PBMCs or T cells enriched from blood (not recorded which). The rearranged segments are TRBV11-2 and TRBJ2-5, and TRBD1 may be the D gene, going by 7 matching bases. The nucleotides are TGTGCCAGCAGCTATAGAGGGGGCGCGGGGGAGACCCAGTACTTC. Its amino acids are CASSYRGGAGETQYF.